The entry that follows covers one TCR beta chain sequence. What it recognizes is unknown. This specimen comes from a study of graft-versus-host responses after intestinal transplantation. As for the study in general: Each transplant was multivisceral, liver-intestinal, or isolated intestinal. The whole recipient group had anti-thymocyte globulin induction followed by tacrolimus and steroids for around 3 years. Study results and limitations: Recipient marrow showed GvH clones, some seen first in ileum or blood. Peak circulating GvH clone levels tracked with early post-transplant HvG declines.

Sequencing used immunoSEQ multiplex PCR; TCRdb keeps in-frame clones, though not all of them. The data show some 130,000 clones, with roughly 92% seen just once and roughly 0.16% held by the top ten. Sequencing was performed on unstimulated CD4+ T cells sorted from spleen or lymph node cells, taken before intestinal transplant. The receptor was derived from a human donor who received an intestinal transplant.

CDR3 sequence: CASRFEVGELFF. CDR3 in DNA: TGTGCCAGCAGGTTTGAGGTCGGGGAGCTGTTTTTT. This chain connects TRBV5-6 to TRBJ2-2, with D uncertain. The CDR3 length is 12 residues. V lost 5 bases, J lost 7 bases, and 9 bases lay in between. Germline CDR1 is SGHDT and CDR2 is YYEEEE.